This T cell receptor beta chain was sequenced during a study of T-cell reconstitution after alpha-beta-depleted transplantation in children. For TCRbeta, the library was prepared with unique molecular identifiers. MiXCR, run by TCRdb on the PCR reads, gives a single entry per CDR3 protein. Of roughly 400,000 distinct CDR3 sequences listed, about a fifth are singletons. The CDR3 is 11 amino acids. The ends were cut back, 4 bases at V and 6 bases at J, with 10 bases in the middle. Germline V gene data show CDR1 as DFQATT and CDR2 as SNEGSKA (reference sequence). The origin of this receptor is a human donor who donated a stem cell graft to a child with acute myeloid leukemia. The sample in question was PBMCs from the stem cell graft donor, obtained from the stem cell graft. This chain links TRBV20-1 with TRBJ2-7, with D perhaps TRBD2 (7 bases). Here the CDR3 reads CSATGGREQYF. DNA of the CDR3: TGCAGTGCTACCGGGGGGCGCGAGCAGTACTTC.